This T cell receptor (beta chain) stems from a study of blood T cell repertoires in COVID-19. This clone has just a few counts. Produced via immunoSEQ multiplex PCR; TCRdb's table is partial and in-frame only. The table includes 55,000 to 80,000 clones, under 80% detected once. The receptor comes from a man in his 60s with acute or convalescent COVID-19. Source material: peripheral blood.

CDR3 in DNA: TGTGCCAGCAGTTTACAGGGTCCTGGGGCCAACGTCCTGACTTTC. It yields the protein CASSLQGPGANVLTF. This sequence joins TRBV28 and TRBJ2-6; tentatively, D is TRBD1 (5 bases). V was trimmed by 2 bases and J by 2 bases, leaving 7 bases between them. Germline CDR1 reads MDHEN; CDR2 reads SYDVKM. This CDR3 spans 15 amino acids.